The clone carrying this T cell receptor (beta chain) was counted once. Germline V gene sequence: CDR1 SGHTA, CDR2 FQGNSA. Trimming stripped 6 bases from V and 6 bases from J, with 9 bases between. The CDR3 is 12 residues long. As for time point: after neoadjuvant nivolumab, at surgical resection. The data stem from a study of neoadjuvant anti-PD-1 for oral cavity cancer. The repertoire was sequenced with immunoSEQ multiplex PCR; TCRdb's copy has only in-frame clones and lacks some. Of 35,000 to 50,000 clones detected, 77% appear once; the ten largest clones hold 4.5% to 5%. Sequenced here: PBMCs, sampled after nivolumab (anti-PD-1) treatment. The chain joins TRBV7-2 to TRBJ2-1; unclear D gene. The TCR was taken from a person aged 35-79 years with oral cavity squamous cell carcinoma. CDR3 bases: TGTGCCAGCAGGTCCCCGAGCAATGAGCAGTTCTTC. It codes for CASRSPSNEQFF. Filled out from reference TRBV7-2 and TRBJ2-1, the complete variable domain reads GAGVSQSPSNKVTEKGKDVELRCDPISGHTALYWYRQSLGQGLEFLIYFQGNSAPDKSGLPSDRFSAERTGGSVSTLTIQRTQQEDSAVYLCASRSPSNEQFFGPGTRLTVL.